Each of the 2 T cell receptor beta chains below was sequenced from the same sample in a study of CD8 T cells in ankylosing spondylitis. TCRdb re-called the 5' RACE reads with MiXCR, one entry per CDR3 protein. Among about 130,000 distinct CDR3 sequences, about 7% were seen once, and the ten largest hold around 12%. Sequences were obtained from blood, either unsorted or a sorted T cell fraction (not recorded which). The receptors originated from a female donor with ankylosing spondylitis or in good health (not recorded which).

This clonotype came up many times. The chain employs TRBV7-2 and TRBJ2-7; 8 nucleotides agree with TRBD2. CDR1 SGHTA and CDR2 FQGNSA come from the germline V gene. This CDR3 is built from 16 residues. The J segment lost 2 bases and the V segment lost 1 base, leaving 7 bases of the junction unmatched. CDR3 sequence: CASSLGGLAGTYEQYF. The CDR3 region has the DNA TGTGCCAGCAGCTTAGGGGGGCTAGCGGGCACCTACGAGCAGTACTTC. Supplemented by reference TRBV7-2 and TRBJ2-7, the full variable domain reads GAGVSQSPSNKVTEKGKDVELRCDPISGHTALYWYRQSLGQGLEFLIYFQGNSAPDKSGLPSDRFSAERTGGSVSTLTIQRTQQEDSAVYLCASSLGGLAGTYEQYFGPGTRLTVT.

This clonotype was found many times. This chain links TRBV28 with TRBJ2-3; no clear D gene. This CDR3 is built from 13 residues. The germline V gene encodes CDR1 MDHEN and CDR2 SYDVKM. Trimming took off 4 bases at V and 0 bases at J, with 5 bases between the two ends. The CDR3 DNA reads TGTGCCAGCAGTTCTCCGAGCACAGATACGCAGTATTTT. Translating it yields CASSSPSTDTQYF.